This T cell receptor (beta chain) was obtained from a study of blood T cell repertoires in COVID-19. Study context: The United States, Italy and Spain supplied acute and convalescent COVID-19 samples. In each case, the material was cDNA or gDNA derived from T cells, B-cell-depleted T cells, or PBMCs.

Per the authors' pipeline: Reference gene primer amplification gave nucleated cell count estimates. Clones were sequenced by immunoSEQ multiplex PCR, and TCRdb holds only the in-frame ones, with some missing. The V and J calls and the clone size are those of that table, but D and trimming were determined from the DNA. The data contain 30,000 to 35,000 clones, 85% to 95% of them singletons. This CDR3 has 16 amino acids. Germline-derived CDR1 and CDR2 are MDHEN and SYDVKM. Deletions cut 2 bases from V and 0 bases from J, with 10 bases between. The sample was peripheral blood. The clonotype originates from a human donor in a cohort sampled during active COVID-19. The V gene is TRBV28, the J gene TRBJ1-4; D is undetermined. The CDR3 DNA reads as TGTGCCAGCAGTTTAGAGCCGGAGGCAACTAATGAAAAACTGTTTTTT. Its translation: CASSLEPEATNEKLFF. Complete variable domain (other parts from reference TRBV28 and TRBJ1-4): DVKVTQSSRYLVKRTGEKVFLECVQDMDHENMFWYRQDPGLGLRLIYFSYDVKMKEKGDIPEGYSVSREKKERFSLILESASTNQTSMYLCASSLEPEATNEKLFFGSGTQLSVL.